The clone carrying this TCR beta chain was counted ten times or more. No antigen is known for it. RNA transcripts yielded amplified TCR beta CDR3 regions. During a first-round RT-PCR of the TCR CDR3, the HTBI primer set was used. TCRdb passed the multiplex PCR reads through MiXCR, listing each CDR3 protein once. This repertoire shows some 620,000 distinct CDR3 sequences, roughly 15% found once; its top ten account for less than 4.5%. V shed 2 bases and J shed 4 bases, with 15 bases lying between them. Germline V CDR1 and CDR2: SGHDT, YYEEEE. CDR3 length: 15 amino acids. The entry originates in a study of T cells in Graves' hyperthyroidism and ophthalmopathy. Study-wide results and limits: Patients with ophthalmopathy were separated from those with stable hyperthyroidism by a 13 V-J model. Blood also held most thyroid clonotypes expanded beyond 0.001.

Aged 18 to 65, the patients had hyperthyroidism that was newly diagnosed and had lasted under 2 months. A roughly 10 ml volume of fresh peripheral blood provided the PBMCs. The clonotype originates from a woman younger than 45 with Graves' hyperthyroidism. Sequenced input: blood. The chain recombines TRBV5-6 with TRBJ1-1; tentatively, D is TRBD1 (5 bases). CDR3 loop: CASSFGTGTFTEAFF. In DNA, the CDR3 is TGTGCCAGCAGCTTCGGAACCGGGACGTTCACTGAAGCTTTCTTT.